These 10 T cell receptor beta chains were all obtained from the same sample, sequenced in a study of T-cell memory formation after mild COVID-19. TCRdb re-analysed the 5' RACE reads in MiXCR, keeping a single row per CDR3 protein. The repertoire consists of 200,000 to 300,000 distinct CDR3 sequences, with around 17% occurring once and the leading ten covering more than 20%. Input material: PBMCs or a T cell subset sorted from them (not recorded which). These receptors originate from a man between 18 and 35 years old who had mild COVID-19 (a few samples of this study predate the infection). Cell type and time point are not known.

CDR3 amino acids: CASSQGSDRGQDEQYF. DNA of the CDR3: TGCGCCAGCAGCCAAGGGTCGGACAGGGGGCAGGACGAGCAGTACTTC. This chain uses TRBV4-3 with TRBJ2-7, with 11 bases fitting TRBD1. Germline CDR1 and CDR2: LGHNA and YSLEER. The CDR3 sequence is 16 residues long. The trim removed 1 base at V and 5 bases at J, leaving 7 bases unmatched.

The chain links TRBV20-1 to TRBJ1-2; no clear D gene. CDR1 DFQATT and CDR2 SNEGSKA come from the germline V gene (reference sequence). The CDR3 is 13 amino acids. Trimming pared 0 bases from V and 7 bases from J, leaving 12 bases between. Here the CDR3 reads CSARDQGLRGYTF. The DNA for the CDR3 is TGCAGTGCTAGAGATCAAGGGTTGCGTGGCTACACCTTC.

There are a few counts of this clonotype. V usage is TRBV4-3 and J usage is TRBJ2-3; TRBD2 agrees at 11 bases. V shed 5 bases and J 1 base; nucleotides not matched to a gene: 5. CDR3 length: 16 amino acids. CDR1 and CDR2 from the germline V gene are LGHNA and YSLEER. The CDR3 loop reads CASSSQLAGGTDTQYF. CDR3 DNA sequence: TGCGCCAGCAGCTCCCAACTAGCGGGGGGCACAGATACGCAGTATTTT.

This clonotype has a handful of counts. The V and J genes are TRBV12-3 or TRBV12-4 and TRBJ2-1; D is ambiguous. This CDR3 has 13 residues. Trimming took off 3 bases at V and 5 bases at J, with 8 bases between the two ends. The CDR3 region has the DNA TGTGCCAGCAGTTTCACCAGGAACAATGAGCAGTTCTTC. It translates to CASSFTRNNEQFF.

This clonotype was seen only a few times. The chain joins TRBV11-1 to TRBJ2-1; the D is unclear. The CDR3 length is 15 residues. Germline values: CDR1 SGHAT, CDR2 FQDESV (reference sequence). V lost 5 bases to trimming and J lost 0 bases, with 11 bases between them. The CDR3 spells CASSTGGFSYNEQFF. CDR3 sequence (DNA): TGTGCCAGCAGCACCGGCGGATTCTCCTACAATGAGCAGTTCTTC. The full variable domain, rest sourced from reference TRBV11-1 and TRBJ2-1, is EAEVAQSPRYKITEKSQAVAFWCDPISGHATLYWYRQILGQGPELLVQFQDESVVDDSQLPKDRFSAERLKGVDSTLKIQPAELGDSAMYLCASSTGGFSYNEQFFGPGTRLTVL.

The chain employs TRBV6-2 or TRBV6-3 and TRBJ2-7; unclear D gene. CDR1 is MNHEY and CDR2 is SVGEGT in the germline V gene. This CDR3 is built from 13 residues. V lost 0 bases, J lost 3 bases, and 6 bases lay in between. CDR3 sequence: CASSYSTSYEQYF. The CDR3 DNA sequence: TGTGCCAGCAGTTACTCCACCAGCTACGAGCAGTACTTC.

The J gene is TRBJ1-2, the V gene TRBV7-2; D is unresolved. V dropped 5 bases and J dropped 6 bases, with 13 bases sitting between them. The CDR3 covers 13 residues. CDR1 and CDR2 from the germline V gene are SGHTA and FQGNSA. CDR3 residues: CASSQVREDGYTF. The CDR3 DNA follows: TGTGCCAGCAGCCAGGTTAGGGAGGATGGCTACACCTTC.

V is TRBV25-1 and J is TRBJ2-2; D remains unclear. Germline values: CDR1 MGHDK, CDR2 SYGVNS. The CDR3 has 12 amino acids. Trimming left V 4 bases short and J 3 bases short, with 3 bases between. The CDR3 sequence: CASSGHTGELFF. In DNA form, the CDR3 reads TGTGCCAGCAGTGGGCACACCGGGGAGCTGTTTTTT.

This rearrangement joins TRBV5-1 to TRBJ2-7; D is perhaps TRBD1 or TRBD2 (5 bases each). Germline V gene data show CDR1 as SGHRS and CDR2 as YFSETQ. With 2 bases removed from V and 3 bases from J, the gap between germline ends came to 9 bases. This CDR3 spans 13 amino acids. CDR3 in DNA: TGCGCCAGCAGCTTACTAGACAGCTACGAGCAGTACTTC. Its protein product is CASSLLDSYEQYF.

This chain joins TRBV7-6 and TRBJ1-2; TRBD1 agrees at 11 bases. The length of the CDR3 is 15 residues. Germline V gene data show CDR1 as SGHVS and CDR2 as FNYEAQ. V lost 5 bases and J lost 5; bases outside the gene matches: 7. CDR3 in DNA: TGTGCCAGCAGCCCTCGGACAGGGGGCGTATATGGCTACACCTTC. Protein product: CASSPRTGGVYGYTF.